This T cell receptor beta chain originates from a study of cytomegalovirus exposure and HLA in healthy donors. For the study at large: HLA-typed donors were the source of tens of millions of unique TCRs held in an early data release.

Donors in the study were healthy people who gave bone marrow. The CDR3 sequence is 15 residues long. Germline lookup yields CDR1 SNHLY and CDR2 FYNNEI. With V trimmed by 0 bases and J by 4 bases, 4 bases remained unmatched. This clone was recorded only once. Its target is unknown. Findings of the study overall: Specificity for CMV antigens was confirmed in vitro for a few of the CMV-associated chains.

PCR employed 60 Vbeta and 13 Jbeta primers. Assay used: immunoSEQ multiplex PCR; TCRdb lists only in-frame clones, some missing. The sample lists about 150,000 clones, 55% to 80% occurring once. The specimen was PBMCs. The receptor's source is a woman aged 60-75 years in good health and CMV-seropositive. The V and J genes are TRBV2 and TRBJ2-7, with 9 positions matching TRBD1. CDR3 DNA sequence: TGTGCCAGCAGTGAAGCGGGACAGGGATCGTACGAGCAGTACTTC. As protein: CASSEAGQGSYEQYF.